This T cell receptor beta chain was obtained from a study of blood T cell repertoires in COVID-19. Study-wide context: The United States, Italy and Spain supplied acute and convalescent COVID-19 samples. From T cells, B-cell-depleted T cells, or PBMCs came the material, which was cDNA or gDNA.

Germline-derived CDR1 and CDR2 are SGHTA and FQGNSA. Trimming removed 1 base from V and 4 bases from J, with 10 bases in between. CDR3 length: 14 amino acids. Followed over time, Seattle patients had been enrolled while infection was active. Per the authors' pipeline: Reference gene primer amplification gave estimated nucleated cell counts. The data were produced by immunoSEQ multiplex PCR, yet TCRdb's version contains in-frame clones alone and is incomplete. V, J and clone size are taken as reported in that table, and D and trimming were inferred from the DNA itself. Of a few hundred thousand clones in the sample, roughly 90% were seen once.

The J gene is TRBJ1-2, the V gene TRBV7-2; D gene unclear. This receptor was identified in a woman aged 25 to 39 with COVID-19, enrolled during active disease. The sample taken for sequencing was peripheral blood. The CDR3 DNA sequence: TGTGCCAGCAGCTTAGTGGGAGAAGGCTATGGCTACACCTTC. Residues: CASSLVGEGYGYTF.